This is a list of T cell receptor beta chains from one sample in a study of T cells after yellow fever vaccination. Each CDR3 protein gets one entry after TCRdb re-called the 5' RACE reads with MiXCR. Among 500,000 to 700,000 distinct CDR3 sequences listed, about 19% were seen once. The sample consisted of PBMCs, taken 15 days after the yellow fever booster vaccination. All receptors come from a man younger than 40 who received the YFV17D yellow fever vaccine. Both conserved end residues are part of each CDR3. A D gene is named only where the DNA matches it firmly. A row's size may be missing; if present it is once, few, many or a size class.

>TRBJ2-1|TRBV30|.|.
CAWTGTSYNEQFF
TGTGCCTGGACCGGGACTTCGTACAATGAGCAGTTCTTC
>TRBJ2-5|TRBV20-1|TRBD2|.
CSASVGGRAVETQYF
TGCAGTGCTAGTGTCGGCGGGAGGGCCGTGGAGACCCAGTACTTC
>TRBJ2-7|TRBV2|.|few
CATSRRGSEYEQYF
TGTGCCACCAGTCGTAGGGGCAGCGAATACGAGCAGTACTTC
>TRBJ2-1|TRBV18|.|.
CASSTGFGHNEQFF
TGTGCCAGCTCTACAGGGTTTGGGCACAATGAGCAGTTCTTC
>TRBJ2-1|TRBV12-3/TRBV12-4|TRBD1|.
CASTRTGDNEQFF
TGTGCCAGCACCAGGACAGGGGACAATGAGCAGTTCTTC
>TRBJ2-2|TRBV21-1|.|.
CASSKGLQHTGELFF
TGTGCCAGCAGCAAAGGCCTACAGCACACCGGGGAGCTGTTTTTT
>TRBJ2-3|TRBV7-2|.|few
CASSSTHQDTQYF
TGTGCCAGCAGCTCCACTCATCAAGATACGCAGTATTTT
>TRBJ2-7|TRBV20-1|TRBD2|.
CSASGSTYEQYF
TGCAGTGCGAGCGGGAGTACCTACGAGCAGTACTTC
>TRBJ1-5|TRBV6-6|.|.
CGATGYSNQPQHF
TGTGGGGCCACAGGGTATAGCAATCAGCCCCAGCATTTT
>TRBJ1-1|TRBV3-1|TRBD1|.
CASSQVTGGSNTEAFF
TGTGCCAGCAGCCAAGTGACAGGGGGTTCGAACACTGAAGCTTTCTTT
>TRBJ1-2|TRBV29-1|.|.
CSIRQHPNYGYTF
TGCAGCATCAGACAGCATCCTAACTATGGCTACACCTTC
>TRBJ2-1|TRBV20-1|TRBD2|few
CSPLAEPYNEQFF
TGCAGTCCCCTAGCGGAACCATACAATGAGCAGTTCTTC
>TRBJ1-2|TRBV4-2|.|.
CASSQDSAGNYGYTF
TGTGCCAGCAGCCAAGATTCAGCAGGGAACTATGGCTACACCTTC
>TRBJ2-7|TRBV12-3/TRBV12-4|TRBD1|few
CASSFDRVYEQYF
TGTGCCAGCAGTTTCGACAGGGTCTACGAGCAGTACTTC
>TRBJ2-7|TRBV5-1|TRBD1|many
CASSLQGSFNYEQYF
TGCGCCAGCAGCTTACAGGGGTCTTTCAACTACGAGCAGTACTTC
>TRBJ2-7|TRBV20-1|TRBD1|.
CSARAGTGDFEQYF
TGCAGTGCTAGAGCCGGGACAGGGGACTTCGAGCAGTACTTC
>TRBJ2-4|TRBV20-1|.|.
CTPRLGKLQYF
TGCACCCCAAGGTTGGGGAAGCTTCAGTACTTC
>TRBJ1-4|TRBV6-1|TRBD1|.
CASRPGTGGQKLFF
TGTGCCAGCAGGCCAGGGACAGGGGGCCAGAAACTGTTTTTT
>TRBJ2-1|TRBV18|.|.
CASSLTGGTAGNEQFF
TGTGCCAGCTCACTCACCGGTGGGACAGCGGGCAATGAGCAGTTCTTC
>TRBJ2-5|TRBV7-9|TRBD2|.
CASSLGLAWRETQYF
TGTGCCAGCAGCTTAGGACTAGCGTGGCGGGAGACCCAGTACTTC
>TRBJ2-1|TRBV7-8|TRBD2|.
CASSLGASGSGYEQFF
TGTGCCAGCAGCTTAGGCGCTAGCGGGAGTGGATATGAGCAGTTCTTC
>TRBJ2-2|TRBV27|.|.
CASRPGGPGELFF
TGTGCCAGCAGACCCGGGGGTCCCGGGGAGCTGTTTTTT
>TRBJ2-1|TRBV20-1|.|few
CSLNQGGNEQFF
TGCAGCCTTAACCAGGGGGGAAATGAGCAGTTCTTC